This is a list of T cell receptor beta chains from one sample in a study of beta chain features in type 1 diabetes. Clones were sequenced by immunoSEQ multiplex PCR, and TCRdb holds only the in-frame ones, with some missing. The sample holds fewer than 900,000 clones, 17% seen once. Sequencing was performed on naive CD4+ T cells from blood. The origin of the receptors is a woman under 30 in good health. Both conserved end residues are part of each CDR3. Fields, in order: D gene, clone size, J gene, V gene, CDR3 DNA, CDR3 protein. D genes are given only for firm matches. Not all rows give a size; the values are once, few, many and, for expanded clones, a class.

d_call: .; clone_size: .; j_call: TRBJ2-1; v_call: TRBV5-4; cdr3_nt: TGTGCCAGCGGTTACAATGAGCAGTTCTTC; cdr3_aa: CASGYNEQFF
d_call: TRBD2; clone_size: .; j_call: TRBJ2-7; v_call: TRBV4-3; cdr3_nt: TGCGCCAGCAGCCAGGGGACTAGCGGGACCTCCTACGAGCAGTACTTC; cdr3_aa: CASSQGTSGTSYEQYF
d_call: TRBD1; clone_size: .; j_call: TRBJ2-7; v_call: TRBV7-4; cdr3_nt: TGTGCCAGCAGCTTCCCGACAGGGCACTCCTACGAGCAGTACTTC; cdr3_aa: CASSFPTGHSYEQYF
d_call: .; clone_size: few; j_call: TRBJ2-1; v_call: TRBV10-3; cdr3_nt: TGTGCCATCAGTGGTGGGTTAATAGCGGATGAGCAGTTCTTC; cdr3_aa: CAISGGLIADEQFF
d_call: .; clone_size: .; j_call: TRBJ2-3; v_call: TRBV7-2; cdr3_nt: TGTGCCAGCAGTCATTCTAGCCGAAGATCCACAGATACGCAGTATTTT; cdr3_aa: CASSHSSRRSTDTQYF
d_call: TRBD2; clone_size: .; j_call: TRBJ2-5; v_call: TRBV4-2; cdr3_nt: TGTGCCAGCAGCCAAGGAGGGACTAGCGGGAGGTCGGGGGAGACCCAGTACTTC; cdr3_aa: CASSQGGTSGRSGETQYF
d_call: TRBD2; clone_size: few; j_call: TRBJ2-3; v_call: TRBV10-3; cdr3_nt: TGTGCCATCAGTGAGTCACTAGCGGGAGCGAGAGATACGCAGTATTTT; cdr3_aa: CAISESLAGARDTQYF
d_call: .; clone_size: few; j_call: TRBJ2-2; v_call: TRBV4-2; cdr3_nt: TGTGCCAGCAGCCAAGATCCTAGCGAGTACACCGGGGAGCTGTTTTTT; cdr3_aa: CASSQDPSEYTGELFF
d_call: .; clone_size: .; j_call: TRBJ2-7; v_call: TRBV29-1; cdr3_nt: TGCAGCGTTGAGGGACCAACCTACGAGCAGTACTTC; cdr3_aa: CSVEGPTYEQYF
d_call: TRBD2; clone_size: .; j_call: TRBJ2-7; v_call: TRBV5-1; cdr3_nt: TGCGCCAGCAGCTCCCTGGGACTACCCTTTAGTGCGTACTTC; cdr3_aa: CASSSLGLPFSAYF
d_call: .; clone_size: few; j_call: TRBJ2-7; v_call: TRBV18; cdr3_nt: TGTGCCAGCTCACCGAGGGACGTACGAAGCTCCTACGAGCAGTACTTC; cdr3_aa: CASSPRDVRSSYEQYF
d_call: TRBD1; clone_size: .; j_call: TRBJ1-3; v_call: TRBV10-3; cdr3_nt: TGTGCCATCAAGGGACAGCGAACCTCTGGAAACACCATATATTTT; cdr3_aa: CAIKGQRTSGNTIYF
d_call: TRBD2; clone_size: .; j_call: TRBJ2-5; v_call: TRBV4-3; cdr3_nt: TGCGCCAGCAGCCTCCAAAGGAGCCTAGCGGGACAGAGGGTAGGAGAGACCCAGTACTTC; cdr3_aa: CASSLQRSLAGQRVGETQYF
d_call: TRBD1; clone_size: .; j_call: TRBJ2-2; v_call: TRBV29-1; cdr3_nt: TGCAGCGTTACACAGGGGTCCGACACCGGGGAGCTGTTTTTT; cdr3_aa: CSVTQGSDTGELFF
d_call: .; clone_size: few; j_call: TRBJ2-1; v_call: TRBV28; cdr3_nt: TGTGCCAGCAGACCTCGACGGAACAATGAGCAGTTCTTC; cdr3_aa: CASRPRRNNEQFF
d_call: .; clone_size: .; j_call: TRBJ2-1; v_call: TRBV9; cdr3_nt: TGTGCCAGCAGCGTCTCCCTGTACAATGAGCAGTTCTTC; cdr3_aa: CASSVSLYNEQFF
d_call: .; clone_size: few; j_call: TRBJ2-5; v_call: TRBV7-2; cdr3_nt: TGTGCCAGCTCGAAGTCCCAAGAGACCCAGTACTTC; cdr3_aa: CASSKSQETQYF
d_call: .; clone_size: few; j_call: TRBJ2-3; v_call: TRBV2; cdr3_nt: TGTGCCAGCAAGCGTCTGCTGTGGGGCACAGATACGCAGTATTTT; cdr3_aa: CASKRLLWGTDTQYF
d_call: TRBD2; clone_size: .; j_call: TRBJ2-1; v_call: TRBV7-9; cdr3_nt: TGTGCCAGCAGCTCGCTAGCGGGAGGCAATGAGCAGTTCTTC; cdr3_aa: CASSSLAGGNEQFF
d_call: TRBD2; clone_size: .; j_call: TRBJ2-7; v_call: TRBV6-5; cdr3_nt: TGTGCCAGCAGTTACGGGACTAGCGGGAACTACGAGCAGTACTTC; cdr3_aa: CASSYGTSGNYEQYF
d_call: .; clone_size: many; j_call: TRBJ2-7; v_call: TRBV23-1; cdr3_nt: TGCGCCAGCGGGCGGGGGACAGGTCTTTACGAGCAGTACTTC; cdr3_aa: CASGRGTGLYEQYF
d_call: .; clone_size: few; j_call: TRBJ2-3; v_call: TRBV12-5; cdr3_nt: TGTGCTAGTGGTTTGGGGTTTGCAGATACGCAGTATTTT; cdr3_aa: CASGLGFADTQYF
d_call: TRBD2; clone_size: .; j_call: TRBJ2-1; v_call: TRBV28; cdr3_nt: TGTGCCAGCAGTTGGAGCGGGAGGGAGCGCGTTGAGCAGTTCTTC; cdr3_aa: CASSWSGRERVEQFF
d_call: TRBD1; clone_size: .; j_call: TRBJ2-1; v_call: TRBV15; cdr3_nt: TGTGCCACCAGCAGACCCAGACAGGGTTTCAATGAGCAGTTCTTC; cdr3_aa: CATSRPRQGFNEQFF
d_call: TRBD2; clone_size: .; j_call: TRBJ2-1; v_call: TRBV11-1; cdr3_nt: TGTGCCAGCAGCTTAGTCCCTAGCGGGAGGATCGGTGAGCAGTTCTTC; cdr3_aa: CASSLVPSGRIGEQFF
d_call: .; clone_size: few; j_call: TRBJ2-1; v_call: TRBV18; cdr3_nt: TGTGCCAGCTCACCAGGGGCTAGCCGGTTCTTC; cdr3_aa: CASSPGASRFF
d_call: .; clone_size: .; j_call: TRBJ2-3; v_call: TRBV7-9; cdr3_nt: TGTGCCAGCAGCTTTGGGCCGACAGGACACACAGATACGCAGTATTTT; cdr3_aa: CASSFGPTGHTDTQYF
d_call: .; clone_size: few; j_call: TRBJ2-3; v_call: TRBV18; cdr3_nt: TGTGCCAGCTCACCGCCAACCGGGGGCGGCACAGATACGCAGTATTTT; cdr3_aa: CASSPPTGGGTDTQYF
d_call: .; clone_size: .; j_call: TRBJ2-6; v_call: TRBV27; cdr3_nt: TGTGCCAGCACCTCTCGTTTAACCCGGAGGGGGGCCAACGTCCTGACTTTC; cdr3_aa: CASTSRLTRRGANVLTF
d_call: .; clone_size: .; j_call: TRBJ1-2; v_call: TRBV19; cdr3_nt: TGTGCCAGTAGTTTGGGGGCCGGCTATGGCTACACCTTC; cdr3_aa: CASSLGAGYGYTF
d_call: TRBD2; clone_size: .; j_call: TRBJ2-1; v_call: TRBV7-7; cdr3_nt: TGTGCTAGCAGCCCGAAGACTAGCGCCACCTACAATGAGCAGTTCTTC; cdr3_aa: CASSPKTSATYNEQFF
d_call: .; clone_size: .; j_call: TRBJ2-1; v_call: TRBV7-9; cdr3_nt: TGTGCCAGCAGCCCGCAGGGACACAGCTACAATGAGCAGTTCTTC; cdr3_aa: CASSPQGHSYNEQFF
d_call: .; clone_size: .; j_call: TRBJ2-7; v_call: TRBV6-6; cdr3_nt: TGTGCCAGCACCCCTGGTTGGGGGACGGCGGGGGAGCAGTACTTC; cdr3_aa: CASTPGWGTAGEQYF
d_call: TRBD2; clone_size: few; j_call: TRBJ2-1; v_call: TRBV11-2; cdr3_nt: TGTGCCAGCAACTCAGTCCCGGGACTAGATCCTTACAATGAGCAGTTCTTC; cdr3_aa: CASNSVPGLDPYNEQFF
d_call: TRBD2; clone_size: .; j_call: TRBJ2-1; v_call: TRBV6-5; cdr3_nt: TGTGCCAGCAGTCCGCCGGGACTAGCGGGAGCGCATCAGTTCTTC; cdr3_aa: CASSPPGLAGAHQFF
d_call: .; clone_size: .; j_call: TRBJ2-1; v_call: TRBV20-1; cdr3_nt: TGCAGTGCTAGATGGCACAATGAGCAGTTCTTC; cdr3_aa: CSARWHNEQFF
d_call: .; clone_size: few; j_call: TRBJ2-5; v_call: TRBV7-2; cdr3_nt: TGTGCCAGCAGCTTCGGTTCGAACAATAAAGAGACCCAGTACTTC; cdr3_aa: CASSFGSNNKETQYF
d_call: TRBD2; clone_size: .; j_call: TRBJ2-2; v_call: TRBV18; cdr3_nt: TGTGCCAGCTCACCACTTTCTAGCGGGAGTAACACCGGGGAGCTGTTTTTT; cdr3_aa: CASSPLSSGSNTGELFF
d_call: .; clone_size: .; j_call: TRBJ2-5; v_call: TRBV4-3; cdr3_nt: TGCGCCAGCAGCCAAGATCGAGCGGGTGCGTTTCAAGAGACCCAGTACTTC; cdr3_aa: CASSQDRAGAFQETQYF
d_call: .; clone_size: few; j_call: TRBJ1-1; v_call: TRBV7-9; cdr3_nt: TGTGCCAGCTCTCAGAAGGAAGCTTTCTTT; cdr3_aa: CASSQKEAFF
d_call: .; clone_size: few; j_call: TRBJ1-4; v_call: TRBV28; cdr3_nt: TGTGCCAGCAGGAGACTCAGGGAACTGTTTTTT; cdr3_aa: CASRRLRELFF
d_call: .; clone_size: .; j_call: TRBJ2-2; v_call: TRBV18; cdr3_nt: TGTGCCAGCTCACCACGGGATACCGGGGAGCTGTTTTTT; cdr3_aa: CASSPRDTGELFF
d_call: TRBD1; clone_size: .; j_call: TRBJ2-5; v_call: TRBV5-4; cdr3_nt: TGTGCCAGCAGCATACGGACAGGGGGCTCGGAGACCCAGTACTTC; cdr3_aa: CASSIRTGGSETQYF
d_call: TRBD1; clone_size: .; j_call: TRBJ2-7; v_call: TRBV6-5; cdr3_nt: TGTGCCAGCAGTTCCAAGGGACAGGAGTTCGACGAGCAGTACTTC; cdr3_aa: CASSSKGQEFDEQYF
d_call: .; clone_size: once; j_call: TRBJ2-3; v_call: TRBV5-4; cdr3_nt: TGTGCCAGCAGCATGGGACAACCTAGCACAGATACGCAGTATTTT; cdr3_aa: CASSMGQPSTDTQYF
d_call: TRBD1; clone_size: .; j_call: TRBJ2-6; v_call: TRBV9; cdr3_nt: TGTGCCAGCTCCGGGACAGGTAACTCTGGGGCCAACGTCCTGACTTTC; cdr3_aa: CASSGTGNSGANVLTF
d_call: .; clone_size: few; j_call: TRBJ2-3; v_call: TRBV4-3; cdr3_nt: TGCGCCAGCAGCCAACAGGCCGTGGCGGGCTACACAGATACGCAGTATTTT; cdr3_aa: CASSQQAVAGYTDTQYF
d_call: .; clone_size: few; j_call: TRBJ2-5; v_call: TRBV2; cdr3_nt: TGTGCCAGCGAGACAGGTTCGACCCAGTACTTC; cdr3_aa: CASETGSTQYF
d_call: .; clone_size: .; j_call: TRBJ1-5; v_call: TRBV2; cdr3_nt: TGTGCCAGCTCAACGAGGGGAGGCAATCAGCCCCAGCATTTT; cdr3_aa: CASSTRGGNQPQHF
d_call: .; clone_size: .; j_call: TRBJ1-2; v_call: TRBV9; cdr3_nt: TGTGCCAGCAGCGTAGATTACGGATACTATGGCTACACCTTC; cdr3_aa: CASSVDYGYYGYTF
d_call: .; clone_size: .; j_call: TRBJ2-7; v_call: TRBV7-2; cdr3_nt: TGTGCCAGCAGCTTCTCGGTCTCTTACGAGCAGTACTTC; cdr3_aa: CASSFSVSYEQYF
d_call: .; clone_size: few; j_call: TRBJ1-2; v_call: TRBV10-3; cdr3_nt: TGTGCCATCAGTCTGGACAGAGACTATGGCTACACCTTC; cdr3_aa: CAISLDRDYGYTF
d_call: .; clone_size: few; j_call: TRBJ2-3; v_call: TRBV29-1; cdr3_nt: TGCAGCGTCCAATTACAGGGGGGGACCTTCCAGTATTTT; cdr3_aa: CSVQLQGGTFQYF
d_call: .; clone_size: few; j_call: TRBJ2-3; v_call: TRBV28; cdr3_nt: TGTGCCAGCAGTTGGACAGATACGCAGTATTTT; cdr3_aa: CASSWTDTQYF
d_call: .; clone_size: once; j_call: TRBJ1-5; v_call: TRBV6-1; cdr3_nt: TGTGCCAGCCGAGGATCCGGGTATCAGCCCCAGCATTTT; cdr3_aa: CASRGSGYQPQHF
d_call: .; clone_size: .; j_call: TRBJ2-1; v_call: TRBV6-1; cdr3_nt: TGTGCCAGCAGTGGCCGATGGTTCTACAATGAGCAGTTCTTC; cdr3_aa: CASSGRWFYNEQFF
d_call: .; clone_size: .; j_call: TRBJ1-1; v_call: TRBV6-6; cdr3_nt: TGTGCCAGCAGCCTAGAGGGGGAGTCGAACACTGAAGCTTTCTTT; cdr3_aa: CASSLEGESNTEAFF